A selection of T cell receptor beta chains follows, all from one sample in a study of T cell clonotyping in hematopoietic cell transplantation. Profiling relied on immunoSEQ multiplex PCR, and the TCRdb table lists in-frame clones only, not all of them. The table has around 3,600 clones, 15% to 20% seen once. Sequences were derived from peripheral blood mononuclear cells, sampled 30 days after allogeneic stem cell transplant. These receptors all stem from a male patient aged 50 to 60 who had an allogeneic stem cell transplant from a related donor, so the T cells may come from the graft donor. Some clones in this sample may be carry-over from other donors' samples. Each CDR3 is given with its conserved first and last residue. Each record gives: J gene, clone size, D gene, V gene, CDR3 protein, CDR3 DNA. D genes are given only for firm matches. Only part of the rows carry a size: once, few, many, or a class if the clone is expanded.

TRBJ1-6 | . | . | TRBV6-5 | CASSTGNSPLHF | TGTGCCAGCAGTACAGGGAATTCACCCCTCCACTTT
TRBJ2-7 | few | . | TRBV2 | CASSEMEEEGSYEQYF | TGTGCCAGCAGTGAAATGGAGGAAGAGGGCTCCTACGAGCAGTACTTC
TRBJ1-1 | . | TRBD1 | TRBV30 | CAWSQGGMAEAFF | TGTGCCTGGAGTCAGGGGGGGATGGCTGAAGCTTTCTTT
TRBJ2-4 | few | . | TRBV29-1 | CSVEGLTPQYF | TGCAGCGTTGAAGGTCTAACACCCCAGTACTTC
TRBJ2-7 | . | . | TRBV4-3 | CASSQGTRAGYEQYF | TGCGCCAGCAGCCAAGGGACGCGAGCGGGCTACGAGCAGTACTTC
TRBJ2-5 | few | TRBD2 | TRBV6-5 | CASSYSIGPGGETQYF | TGTGCCAGCAGTTACTCGATAGGGCCGGGAGGGGAGACCCAGTACTTC
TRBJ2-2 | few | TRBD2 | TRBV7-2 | CASSPRETGELFF | TGTGCCAGCAGCCCGCGGGAGACCGGGGAGCTGTTTTTT
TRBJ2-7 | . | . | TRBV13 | CASSFWGFPYEQYF | TGTGCCAGCAGCTTTTGGGGTTTCCCCTACGAGCAGTACTTC
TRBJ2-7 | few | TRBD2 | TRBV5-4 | CASSPGAGGVGEQYF | TGTGCCAGCAGCCCCGGAGCCGGGGGGGTGGGCGAGCAGTACTTC
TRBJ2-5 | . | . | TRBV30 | CAWQRQQETQYF | TGTGCCTGGCAGAGACAACAAGAGACCCAGTACTTC
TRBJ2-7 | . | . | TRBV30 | CAWSLGGEQYF | TGTGCCTGGAGTCTGGGAGGCGAGCAGTACTTC
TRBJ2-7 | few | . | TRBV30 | CAWSAGGVSSYEQYF | TGTGCCTGGAGTGCGGGCGGAGTGAGCTCCTACGAGCAGTACTTC
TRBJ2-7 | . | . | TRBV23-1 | CASSHLGGGEQYF | TGCGCCAGCAGTCACCTAGGAGGGGGCGAGCAGTACTTC
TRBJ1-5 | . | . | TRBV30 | CAWSLGNQPQHF | TGTGCCTGGAGTTTGGGCAATCAGCCCCAGCATTTT
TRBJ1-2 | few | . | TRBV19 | CASSIGQFLYGYTF | TGTGCCAGTAGTATAGGACAGTTTCTCTATGGCTACACCTTC
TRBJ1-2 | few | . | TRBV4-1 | CASSQDGRLDYGYTF | TGCGCCAGCAGCCAAGATGGCAGACTAGACTATGGCTACACCTTC
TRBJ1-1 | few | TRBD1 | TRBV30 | CAWSSGAGQEAFF | TGTGCCTGGAGTTCGGGAGCGGGACAGGAAGCTTTCTTT
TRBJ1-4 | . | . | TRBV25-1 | CASSFGEKLFF | TGTGCCAGCAGTTTTGGGGAAAAACTGTTTTTT
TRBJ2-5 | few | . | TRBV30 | CAWSVVGETQYF | TGTGCCTGGAGTGTAGTCGGGGAGACCCAGTACTTC
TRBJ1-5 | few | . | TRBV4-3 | CASSQDIFGNQPQHF | TGCGCCAGCAGCCAAGACATCTTTGGGAATCAGCCCCAGCATTTT
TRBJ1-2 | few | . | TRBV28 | CASSFGVYGYTF | TGTGCCAGCAGTTTTGGGGTTTATGGCTACACCTTC
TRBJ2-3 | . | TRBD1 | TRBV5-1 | CASSLVQTGRSWDTQYF | TGCGCCAGCAGCTTGGTACAGACAGGGCGAAGTTGGGATACGCAGTATTTT
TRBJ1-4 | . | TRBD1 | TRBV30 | CAWQGGINEKLFF | TGTGCCTGGCAAGGGGGCATTAATGAAAAACTGTTTTTT
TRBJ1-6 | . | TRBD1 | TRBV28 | CASSLRRTGTGHPPLHF | TGTGCCAGCAGTTTGCGCAGGACTGGGACAGGGCACCCACCCCTCCACTTT
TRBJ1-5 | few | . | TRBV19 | CASSPGAVSNQPQHF | TGTGCCAGTAGCCCTGGGGCAGTTAGCAATCAGCCCCAGCATTTT
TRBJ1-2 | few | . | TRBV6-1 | CASSEGPHF | TGTGCCAGCAGTGAAGGACCGCACTTC
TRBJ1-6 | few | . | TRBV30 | CAWRGGPAPRWGSPLHF | TGTGCCTGGCGGGGGGGGCCCGCTCCTCGTTGGGGTTCACCCCTCCACTTT
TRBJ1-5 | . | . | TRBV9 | CASSVAGFNQPQHF | TGTGCCAGCAGCGTAGCAGGGTTCAATCAGCCCCAGCATTTT
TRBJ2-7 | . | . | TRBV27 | CASSSNQGIQGEQYF | TGTGCCAGCAGTTCAAATCAGGGAATTCAGGGCGAGCAGTACTTC
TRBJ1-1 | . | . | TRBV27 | CASVFLTEAFF | TGTGCCAGCGTTTTTCTCACTGAAGCTTTCTTT
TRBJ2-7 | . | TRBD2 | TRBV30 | CAWSFPRASGGYEQYF | TGTGCCTGGAGTTTCCCCAGGGCTAGCGGAGGATACGAGCAGTACTTC
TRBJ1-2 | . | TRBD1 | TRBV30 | CAWTGQGDLRGYTF | TGTGCCTGGACGGGACAGGGGGACCTTCGTGGCTACACCTTC
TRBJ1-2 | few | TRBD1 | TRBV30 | CAWGGQGYGYTF | TGTGCCTGGGGCGGACAGGGGTATGGCTACACCTTC